A single T cell receptor (beta chain) is shown here with its context. The authors plated around 200,000 CFSE-labeled responder cells with around 200,000 irradiated, violet-dye-labeled stimulator cells. At the end of the reaction, proliferating CFSE-low CD3+CD4+ and CD3+CD8+ responders were sorted. These data belong to a study of graft-versus-host responses after intestinal transplantation. Study background: Transplants given to recipients were multivisceral, liver-intestinal, or isolated intestinal. The study, taken as a whole, reports: Allografts of patients with graft-donor T cell macrochimerism showed high graft-versus-host to host-versus-graft clone ratios.

Clones were read by immunoSEQ multiplex PCR, and TCRdb kept only the in-frame ones, dropping some. The sample consists of over 15,000 clones, 25% to 40% of them appearing once. Material: alloreactive CD4+ T cells from a mixed lymphocyte reaction culture, obtained before intestinal transplant. Subset reported: CFSE-low proliferating T cells sorted from roughly 6-day pre-transplant mixed lymphocyte reaction (GvH or HvG direction). This receptor was identified in a human patient who received an intestinal transplant.

The CDR3 bases are TGTGCCAGCAGTGAAGTCGGCAGGGGAGAGACCCAGTACTTC. This translates into CASSEVGRGETQYF. The chain couples TRBV6-5 to TRBJ2-5; a weak D match, TRBD1 (6 bases). The CDR3 runs 14 residues. Germline loops: CDR1 MNHEY, CDR2 SVGAGI. V shed 5 bases and J shed 4 bases, with 14 bases lying between them.